These T cell receptor beta chains were read from a single sample in a study of shared clonotypes between healthy human individuals. The repertoire was sequenced with immunoSEQ multiplex PCR; TCRdb's copy has only in-frame clones and lacks some. The table lists approximately 1.5 million clones, roughly 98.5% of them singletons, with 0.36% in the top ten. Material for sequencing was naive CD4+ T cells sorted from blood. The receptors here all came from a man younger than 45 in good health. Both conserved end residues are part of each CDR3. The D gene is left open where the match is weak. Size tells how often a clone was seen (once, few, many) or the class of an expanded clone, and some rows leave it out.

V gene	J gene	D gene	clone size	CDR3 length	CDR3 protein	CDR3 DNA
TRBV4-1	TRBJ2-5	TRBD1	NA	15	CASSQAAGGVETQYF	TGCGCCAGCAGCCAAGCGGCAGGGGGCGTAGAGACCCAGTACTTC
TRBV5-4	TRBJ2-1	TRBD1	NA	16	CASSSYNRDRGNEQFF	TGTGCCAGCAGCTCGTATAACCGGGACAGAGGCAATGAGCAGTTCTTC
TRBV19	TRBJ1-2	NA	NA	11	CASSILGGYTF	TGTGCCAGTAGTATCCTTGGTGGCTACACCTTC
TRBV7-2	TRBJ2-5	TRBD2	NA	16	CASSVTSGTYQETQYF	TGTGCCAGCAGCGTAACTAGCGGGACGTACCAAGAGACCCAGTACTTC
TRBV15	TRBJ2-1	NA	NA	14	CATSTRGGDNEQFF	TGTGCCACCAGCACCCGCGGAGGGGACAATGAGCAGTTCTTC
TRBV5-4	TRBJ1-2	TRBD1	NA	16	CASSSSGQGAHYGYTF	TGTGCCAGCAGTTCTTCTGGACAGGGGGCGCATTATGGCTACACCTTC
TRBV14	TRBJ2-3	NA	NA	15	CASSQDSRNTDTQYF	TGTGCCAGCAGCCAAGATAGTCGGAACACAGATACGCAGTATTTT
TRBV5-1	TRBJ1-1	NA	once	14	CASSTEAGNTEAFF	TGCGCCAGCAGCACGGAGGCAGGGAACACTGAAGCTTTCTTT
TRBV6-5	TRBJ1-2	NA	NA	13	CASSYSIYYGYTF	TGTGCCAGCAGTTACTCGATATACTATGGCTACACCTTC
TRBV7-9	TRBJ2-5	NA	once	14	CASRDRTSVETQYF	TGTGCCAGCAGGGACCGAACTAGTGTGGAGACCCAGTACTTC